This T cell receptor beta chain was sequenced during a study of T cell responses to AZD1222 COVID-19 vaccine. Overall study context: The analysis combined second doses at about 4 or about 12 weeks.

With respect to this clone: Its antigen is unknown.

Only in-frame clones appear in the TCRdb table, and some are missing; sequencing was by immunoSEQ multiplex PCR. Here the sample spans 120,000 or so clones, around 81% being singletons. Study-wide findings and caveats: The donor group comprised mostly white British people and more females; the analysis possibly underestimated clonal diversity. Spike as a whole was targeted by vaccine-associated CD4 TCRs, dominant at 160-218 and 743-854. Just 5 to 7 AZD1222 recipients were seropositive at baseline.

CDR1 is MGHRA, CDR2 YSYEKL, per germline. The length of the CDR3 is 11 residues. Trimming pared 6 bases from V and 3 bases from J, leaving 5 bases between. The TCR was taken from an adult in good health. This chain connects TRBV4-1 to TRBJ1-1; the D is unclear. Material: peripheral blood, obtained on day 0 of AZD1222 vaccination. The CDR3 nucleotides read TGCGCCAGCAGTCGGGACACTGAAGCTTTCTTT. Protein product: CASSRDTEAFF.